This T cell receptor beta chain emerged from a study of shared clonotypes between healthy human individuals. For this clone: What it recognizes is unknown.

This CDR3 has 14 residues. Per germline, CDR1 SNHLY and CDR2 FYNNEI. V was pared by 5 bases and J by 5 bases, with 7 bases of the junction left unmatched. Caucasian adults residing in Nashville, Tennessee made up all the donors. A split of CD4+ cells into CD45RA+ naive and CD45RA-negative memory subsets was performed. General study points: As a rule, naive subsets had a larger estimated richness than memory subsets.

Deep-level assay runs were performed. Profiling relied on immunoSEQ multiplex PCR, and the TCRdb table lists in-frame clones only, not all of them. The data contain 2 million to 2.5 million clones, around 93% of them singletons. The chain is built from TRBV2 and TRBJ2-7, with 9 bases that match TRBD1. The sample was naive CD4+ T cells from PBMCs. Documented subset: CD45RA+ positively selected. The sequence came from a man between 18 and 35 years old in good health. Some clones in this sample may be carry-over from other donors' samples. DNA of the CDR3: TGTGCCAGCAGTCCGGGACAGGGAAGAAACGAGCAGTACTTC. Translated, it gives CASSPGQGRNEQYF.